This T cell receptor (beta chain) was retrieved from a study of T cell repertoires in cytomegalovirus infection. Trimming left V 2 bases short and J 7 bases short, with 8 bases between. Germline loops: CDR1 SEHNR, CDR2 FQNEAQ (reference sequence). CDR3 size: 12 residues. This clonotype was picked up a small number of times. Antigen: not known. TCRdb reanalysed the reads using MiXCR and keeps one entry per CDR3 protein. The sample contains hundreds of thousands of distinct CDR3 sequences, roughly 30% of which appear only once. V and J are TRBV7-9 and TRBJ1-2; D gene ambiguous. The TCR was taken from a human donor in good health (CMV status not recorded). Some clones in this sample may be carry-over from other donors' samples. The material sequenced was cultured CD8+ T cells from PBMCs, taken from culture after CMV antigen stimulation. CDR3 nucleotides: TGTGCCAGCAGCTTAATAGAATTTGGCTACACCTTC. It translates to CASSLIEFGYTF.